One sample yielded the 27 T cell receptor beta chains listed below, sequenced in a study of cytomegalovirus exposure and HLA in healthy donors. The PCR had 60 Vbeta and 13 Jbeta primers. Profiled with immunoSEQ multiplex PCR; TCRdb holds only in-frame clones, not every one. The repertoire consists of 180,000 or so clones, with almost 80% occurring once and the leading ten covering around 15%. Sequencing was carried out using PBMCs. These TCRs come from a man in his fifties or sixties in good health and CMV-seropositive.

The rearrangement uses TRBV2 and TRBJ2-5; the D is unclear. Germline V gives CDR1 SNHLY, CDR2 FYNNEI. CDR3 length: 13 residues. V lost 0 bases to trimming and J lost 4 bases, with 6 bases between them. CDR3 amino acids: CASSEAHRETQYF. In nucleotides, the CDR3 is TGTGCCAGCAGTGAAGCGCACAGAGAGACCCAGTACTTC.

The CDR3 spells CASRGQGASQPQHF. The CDR3, as DNA: TGTGCCAGCAGAGGACAGGGGGCAAGTCAGCCCCAGCATTTT. This chain connects TRBV6-1 to TRBJ1-5, with 11 bases fitting TRBD1. V lost 6 bases, J lost 6 bases, and 4 bases stayed unmatched. The CDR3 covers 14 residues. Germline V CDR1 and CDR2: MNHNS, SASEGT.

This clone was found a few times. The V and J genes are TRBV13 and TRBJ2-2; 7 bases match TRBD2. The V and J ends lost 3 bases and 7 bases, in that order; junction bases with no gene match: 17. Per the germline V gene, CDR1 is PRHDT and CDR2 is FYEKMQ (reference sequence). The CDR3 runs to 18 residues. The CDR3 sequence: CASSLGFRSGEIGGELFF. In DNA, the CDR3 is TGTGCCAGCAGCTTGGGGTTCCGCAGCGGGGAAATAGGCGGGGAGCTGTTTTTT. Full variable domain (outside the CDR3, taken from reference TRBV13 and TRBJ2-2): AAGVIQSPRHLIKEKRETATLKCYPIPRHDTVYWYQQGPGQDPQFLISFYEKMQSDKGSIPDRFSAQQFSDYHSELNMSSLELGDSALYFCASSLGFRSGEIGGELFFGEGSRLTVL.

This chain uses TRBV28 with TRBJ2-7; 7 bases map to TRBD1. There are 15 residues in the CDR3. V lost 5 bases, J lost 0 bases, and 7 bases stayed unmatched. Germline loops: CDR1 MDHEN, CDR2 SYDVKM. The CDR3 region has the DNA TGTGCCAGCAGTAGGGACAGAGTAGACTCCTACGAGCAGTACGTC. Translation: CASSRDRVDSYEQYV.

This rearrangement joins TRBV9 to TRBJ1-6; D is perhaps TRBD1 (6 bases). V gave up 0 bases and J gave up 12 bases, with 16 bases separating them. The germline CDR1 and CDR2 sequences are SGDLS and YYNGEE. This CDR3 contains 15 residues. DNA of the CDR3: TGTGCCAGCAGCGTAGCCCGCGGAGGGGGGGAACCCCTCCACTTT. Its translation is CASSVARGGGEPLHF.

The rearrangement links TRBV9 to TRBJ2-3; D perhaps matches TRBD2 (5 bases). The CDR3 loop spans 18 amino acids. Germline assignment: CDR1 SGDLS and CDR2 YYNGEE. V was pared by 0 bases and J by 0 bases, with 17 bases between. The CDR3 spells CASSVGALALASTDTQYF. The DNA for the CDR3 is TGTGCCAGCAGCGTAGGGGCATTAGCGCTGGCTAGCACAGATACGCAGTATTTT.

The gene calls are TRBV28 and TRBJ1-2; D remains ambiguous. V lost 5 bases and J lost 5, with 6 bases in between. The CDR3 loop spans 11 amino acids. Germline loops: CDR1 MDHEN, CDR2 SYDVKM. The CDR3 sequence: CASSPSYGYTF. The CDR3 coding sequence is TGTGCCAGCAGTCCGTCGTATGGCTACACCTTC.

The chain is built from TRBV28 and TRBJ1-1, with no clear D. Trimming shortened V by 3 bases and J by 1 base, and 18 bases separated the two germline ends. In germline, CDR1 is MDHEN, CDR2 SYDVKM. The CDR3 runs to 17 residues. The CDR3 spells CASSFSGRTAPNTEAFF. The DNA for the CDR3 is TGTGCCAGCAGTTTCTCTGGGAGAACTGCGCCGAACACTGAAGCTTTCTTT.

V gene TRBV7-6 combines with J gene TRBJ2-7; 10 nucleotides align to TRBD1. The CDR3 length is 15 residues. The V gene's germline CDR1 is SGHVS and CDR2 FNYEAQ. V lost 3 bases, J lost 5 bases, and 7 bases stayed unmatched. The CDR3 protein is CASSLGPGTGDEQYV. The CDR3 DNA is TGTGCCAGCAGCTTGGGACCCGGGACAGGGGACGAGCAGTACGTC.

The CDR3 protein is CASSLFVVQGGYGYTF. For the CDR3, the DNA is TGTGCCAGCAGTCTTTTCGTGGTGCAGGGAGGGTATGGCTACACCTTC. The chain couples TRBV2 to TRBJ1-2; TRBD1 is a possible D gene (5 bases). Per germline, CDR1 SNHLY and CDR2 FYNNEI. The V and J ends lost 5 bases and 5 bases respectively, with 21 bases between them. The CDR3 spans 16 residues. Filled out from reference TRBV2 and TRBJ1-2, the complete variable domain reads EPEVTQTPSHQVTQMGQEVILRCVPISNHLYFYWYRQILGQKVEFLVSFYNNEISEKSEIFDDQFSVERPDGSNFTLKIRSTKLEDSAMYFCASSLFVVQGGYGYTFGSGTRLTVV.

The CDR3 bases are TGTGCCAGCTCACCTGACAGCTACGAGCAGTACGTC. Translating gives CASSPDSYEQYV. The V and J genes are TRBV18 and TRBJ2-7, with TRBD1 as a possible D gene (5 bases). Germline CDR1 is KGHSH and CDR2 is LQKENI. The CDR3 runs to 12 residues. The germline V and J ends were trimmed by 3 bases and 3 bases, with 6 bases remaining between them.

This chain joins TRBV4-1 and TRBJ2-7, with TRBD1 matching over 9 bases. The germline gives CDR1 MGHRA, CDR2 YSYEKL. Trimming cost V 1 base and J 9 bases; bases outside gene matches: 19. The CDR3 has 18 residues. The CDR3 spells CASSQVGKGQGDCCGQYV. As DNA, the CDR3 is TGCGCCAGCAGCCAAGTCGGAAAGGGACAGGGAGATTGTTGTGGGCAGTACGTC.

This clone was detected only a few times. V is TRBV29-1 and J is TRBJ1-1, with a tentative D call TRBD1 (6 bases). From germline, CDR1 is SQVTM and CDR2 ANQGSEA. V gave up 6 bases and J gave up 0 bases, with 14 bases separating them. CDR3 size: 14 residues. CDR3 protein: CSVRDNYMNTEAFF. The CDR3 DNA sequence: TGCAGCGTCCGGGACAACTACATGAACACTGAAGCTTTCTTT.

This chain's CDR3 is CASSQGGGTGNQPQHF. CDR3 bases: TGTGCCAGCAGCCAAGGGGGAGGGACCGGCAATCAGCCCCAGCATTTT. The V call is TRBV14, the J call TRBJ1-5; a weak D match, TRBD1 (5 bases). Trimming left V 1 base short and J 2 bases short, with 12 bases between. In germline, CDR1 is SGHDN, CDR2 FVKESK. This CDR3 is 16 amino acids long.

This clone occurred once. The genes are TRBV7-6 and TRBJ1-1, with D possibly matching TRBD1 (5 bases). The CDR3 has 17 amino acids. With 5 bases removed from V and 1 base from J, the gap between germline ends came to 20 bases. The germline CDR1 and CDR2 sequences are SGHVS and FNYEAQ. Here the CDR3 reads CASSPSALRGKNTEAFF. DNA for the CDR3: TGTGCCAGCAGCCCATCAGCGTTGCGGGGCAAGAACACTGAAGCTTTCTTT. Combining the CDR3 with reference TRBV7-6 and TRBJ1-1 gives the whole variable domain GAGVSQSPRYKVTKRGQDVALRCDPISGHVSLYWYRQALGQGPEFLTYFNYEAQQDKSGLPNDRFSAERPEGSISTLTIQRTEQRDSAMYRCASSPSALRGKNTEAFFGQGTRLTVV.

The V and J genes are TRBV28 and TRBJ1-6; D unclear. The V end lost 7 bases, the J end lost 4 bases, and 11 bases lay between the germline ends. Germline V gene data show CDR1 as MDHEN and CDR2 as SYDVKM. The CDR3 is made up of 14 amino acids. Written as DNA, the CDR3 is TGTGCCAGCATGCCTTCCGGGTATAATTCACCCCTCCACTTT. This encodes CASMPSGYNSPLHF.

The rearrangement joins TRBV6-5 to TRBJ1-1; no definite D call. The CDR3 loop spans 13 amino acids. Germline V gives CDR1 MNHEY, CDR2 SVGAGI. The V and J ends lost 5 bases and 3 bases respectively, with 10 bases between them. The CDR3 DNA reads as TGTGCCAGCAGTCGGGAGGTGGACACTGAAGCTTTCTTT. It is translated as CASSREVDTEAFF.

This sequence joins TRBV28 and TRBJ1-5; D is possibly TRBD1 (5 bases). V dropped 4 bases and J dropped 3 bases, with 13 bases sitting between them. The CDR3 has 15 amino acids. CDR1 and CDR2 (germline): MDHEN, SYDVKM. The CDR3 nucleotides are TGTGCCAGCAGTTCCCCTGCAGGGAACAATCAGCCCCAGCATTTT. Translation: CASSSPAGNNQPQHF.

The chain combines TRBV29-1 with TRBJ1-1, with D unresolved. V lost 0 bases and J 2 bases, leaving 10 bases between the germline ends. Per the germline V gene, CDR1 is SQVTM and CDR2 is ANQGSEA. This CDR3 spans 14 amino acids. CDR3 in amino acids: CSVEEHTINTEAFF. In DNA, the CDR3 is TGCAGCGTTGAAGAACACACGATTAACACTGAAGCTTTCTTT.

The V and J genes are TRBV5-8 and TRBJ1-1, with D hard to call. CDR1 is SGHTS and CDR2 is YDEGEE in the germline V gene. This CDR3 contains 15 residues. V dropped 0 bases and J dropped 4 bases, with 13 bases sitting between them. The CDR3 loop is CASSLVRTRSTEAFF. The CDR3 nucleotides read TGTGCCAGCAGCTTGGTGAGAACGAGGAGCACTGAAGCTTTCTTT.

This chain connects TRBV6-5 to TRBJ1-6; perhaps TRBD1 as D (5 bases). The ends were cut back, 3 bases at V and 8 bases at J, with 17 bases in the middle. Germline loops: CDR1 MNHEY, CDR2 SVGAGI. CDR3 length equals 16 residues. CDR3 sequence: CASSYGGGMRDSPLHF. DNA of the CDR3: TGTGCCAGCAGTTATGGGGGGGGAATGAGGGATTCACCCCTCCACTTT.

This rearrangement joins TRBV6-5 to TRBJ1-2, with a weak D call TRBD1 (5 bases). Deletions cut 2 bases from V and 5 bases from J, with 18 bases between. The germline CDR1 and CDR2 sequences are MNHEY and SVGAGI. The CDR3 extends over 16 amino acids. CDR3 loop: CASSYDRSGGTYGYTF. The CDR3 coding sequence is TGTGCCAGCAGTTACGATAGGTCGGGAGGGACTTATGGCTACACCTTC.

The V and J genes are TRBV11-2 and TRBJ2-3; 12 bases match TRBD2. The germline gives CDR1 SGHAT, CDR2 FQNNGV. With 5 bases clipped from V and 6 bases from J, the junction kept 9 bases outside the gene matches. The CDR3 has 16 amino acids. As DNA, the CDR3 is TGTGCCAGCAGCCCTCGGTCTAGCGGGGGGGCGGATACGCAGTATTTT. As protein: CASSPRSSGGADTQYF.

The rearrangement uses TRBV28 and TRBJ2-3; 15 bases are shared with TRBD2. CDR3 length equals 18 residues. Trimming took 4 bases from V and 0 from J; bases not matched to a gene: 5. CDR1 is MDHEN and CDR2 is SYDVKM in the germline V gene. CDR3 DNA: TGTGCCAGCAGTTCCGGGACTAGCGGGGGGCTGAGCACAGATACGCAGTATTTT. It encodes CASSSGTSGGLSTDTQYF. Full variable domain (remainder filled in from reference TRBV28 and TRBJ2-3): DVKVTQSSRYLVKRTGEKVFLECVQDMDHENMFWYRQDPGLGLRLIYFSYDVKMKEKGDIPEGYSVSREKKERFSLILESASTNQTSMYLCASSSGTSGGLSTDTQYFGPGTRLTVL.

In this sample, this clone turned up once. CDR3 residues: CASPVGGSGNTIYF. The CDR3 DNA follows: TGTGCCAGCCCTGTCGGGGGCTCTGGAAACACCATATATTTT. This chain links TRBV5-6 with TRBJ1-3; D is possibly TRBD1 (5 bases). V was cut by 7 bases and J by 0 bases, with 11 bases left in between. The CDR3 has 14 amino acids. Germline CDR1 SGHDT, CDR2 YYEEEE.

This clone was observed a single time. The V and J genes are TRBV5-1 and TRBJ2-1, with TRBD1 as a possible D gene (6 bases). V lost 0 bases and J lost 7, with 11 bases in between. Germline CDR1 is SGHRS and CDR2 is YFSETQ. The CDR3 length is 14 residues. The CDR3 here is CASSLEQGSNEQFF. In DNA form, the CDR3 reads TGCGCCAGCAGCTTGGAACAGGGTTCTAATGAGCAGTTCTTC.

V is TRBV9 and J is TRBJ1-1; possible D gene TRBD1, 6 bases. The CDR3 is 14 residues long. Trimming took off 3 bases at V and 4 bases at J, with 13 bases between the two ends. Germline CDR1 SGDLS, CDR2 YYNGEE. The CDR3 DNA reads as TGTGCCAGCAGCGAACAGGGTCGGAGCACTGAAGCTTTCTTT. Residues: CASSEQGRSTEAFF.